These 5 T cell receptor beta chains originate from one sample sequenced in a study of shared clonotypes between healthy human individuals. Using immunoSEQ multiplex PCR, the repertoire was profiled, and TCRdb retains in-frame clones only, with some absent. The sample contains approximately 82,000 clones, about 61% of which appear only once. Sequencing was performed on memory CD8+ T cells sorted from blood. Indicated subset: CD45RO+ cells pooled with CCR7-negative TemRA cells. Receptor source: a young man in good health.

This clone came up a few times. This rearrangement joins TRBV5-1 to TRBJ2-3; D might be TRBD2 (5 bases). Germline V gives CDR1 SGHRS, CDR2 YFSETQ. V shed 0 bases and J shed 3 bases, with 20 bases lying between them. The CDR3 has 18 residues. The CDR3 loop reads CASSLGFGSGSSTDTQYF. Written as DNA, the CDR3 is TGCGCCAGCAGCTTGGGTTTCGGATCGGGATCGTCGACAGATACGCAGTATTTT.

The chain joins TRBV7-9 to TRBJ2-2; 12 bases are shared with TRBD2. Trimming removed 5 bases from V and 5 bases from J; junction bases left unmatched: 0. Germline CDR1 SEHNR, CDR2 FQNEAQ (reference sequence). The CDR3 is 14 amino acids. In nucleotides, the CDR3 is TGTGCCAGCAGCGGACTAGCGGGAACCGGGGAGCTGTTTTTT. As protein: CASSGLAGTGELFF.

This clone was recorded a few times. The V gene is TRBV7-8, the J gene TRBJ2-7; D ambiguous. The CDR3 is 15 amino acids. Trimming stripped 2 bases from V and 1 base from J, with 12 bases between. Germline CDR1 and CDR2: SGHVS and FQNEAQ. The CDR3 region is CASSLSWARSYEQYF. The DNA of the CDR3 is TGTGCCAGCAGCTTATCCTGGGCTAGGTCCTACGAGCAGTACTTC.

CDR3: CAISDQDRAREPQHF. Written as DNA, the CDR3 is TGTGCCATCAGTGACCAGGACAGAGCTAGAGAGCCCCAGCATTTT. The chain joins TRBV10-3 to TRBJ1-5; D might be TRBD1 (6 bases). Germline CDR1 ENHRY, CDR2 SYGVKD. The V end was cut by 3 bases, the J end by 8 bases, with 17 bases between. The CDR3 is made up of 15 amino acids.

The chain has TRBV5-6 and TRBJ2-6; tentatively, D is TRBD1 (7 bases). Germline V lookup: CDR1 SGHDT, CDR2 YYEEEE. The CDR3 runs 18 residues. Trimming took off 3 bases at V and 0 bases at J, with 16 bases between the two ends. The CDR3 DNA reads TGTGCCAGCAGCTCGACAGGGAGGCTTTACTCTGGGGCCAACGTCCTGACTTTC. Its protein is CASSSTGRLYSGANVLTF.